The entry below gives a single T cell receptor beta chain sequence along with its context. Its antigen is unknown. This entry belongs to a study of cytotoxic CD8 clonotypes in ibrutinib-treated CLL. Study details: IGHV unmutated 17 to 18; relapsed/refractory 11; treatment-naive about 15.

The V gene lost 9 bases and the J gene lost 3 bases, with 15 bases spanning the gap. The V gene's germline CDR1 is MNHEY and CDR2 SVGAGI. This CDR3 has 13 residues. Study-wide results and limits: Rare overall, public clonotypes shrank or held steady under therapy. The study found baseline clonality above age-matched healthy donors, tracking circulating CD8+ T-cell counts.

Depths of 1 in 200,000 to 1 in 1 million T cells were the sequencing target. Sequenced by immunoSEQ multiplex PCR; TCRdb stores in-frame clones only, minus some. The sample holds over 200,000 clones; 70% to 75% are singletons and the top ten take about 6%. This sequence was found in a human donor with chronic lymphocytic leukemia. The chain recombines TRBV6-5 with TRBJ2-7; a possible D gene is TRBD1 (6 bases). Sequencing was performed on PBMCs, taken after 12 months of ibrutinib treatment. The CDR3 is CASARDTYYEQYF. Written as DNA, the CDR3 is TGTGCCAGTGCGAGGGACACTTACTACGAGCAGTACTTC.